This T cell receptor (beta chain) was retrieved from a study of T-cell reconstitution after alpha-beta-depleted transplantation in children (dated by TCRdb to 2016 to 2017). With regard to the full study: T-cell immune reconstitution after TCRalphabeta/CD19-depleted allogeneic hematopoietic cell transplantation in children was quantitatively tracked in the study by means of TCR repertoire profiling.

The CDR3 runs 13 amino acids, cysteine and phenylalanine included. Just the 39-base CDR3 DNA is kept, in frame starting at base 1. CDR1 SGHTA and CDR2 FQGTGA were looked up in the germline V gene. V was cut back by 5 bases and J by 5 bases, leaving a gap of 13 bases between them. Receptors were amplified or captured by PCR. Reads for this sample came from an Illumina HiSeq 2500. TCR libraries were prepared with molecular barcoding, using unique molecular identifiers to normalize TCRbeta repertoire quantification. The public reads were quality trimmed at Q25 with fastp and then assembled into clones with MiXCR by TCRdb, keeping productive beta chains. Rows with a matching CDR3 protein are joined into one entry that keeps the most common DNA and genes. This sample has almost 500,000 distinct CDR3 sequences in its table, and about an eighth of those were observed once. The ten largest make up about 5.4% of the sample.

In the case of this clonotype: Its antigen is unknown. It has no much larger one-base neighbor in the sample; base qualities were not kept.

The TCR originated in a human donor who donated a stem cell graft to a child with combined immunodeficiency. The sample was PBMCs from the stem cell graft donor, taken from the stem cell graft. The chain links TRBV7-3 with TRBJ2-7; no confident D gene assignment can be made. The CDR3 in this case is CASSQLDGHEQYF. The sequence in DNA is TGTGCCAGCAGCCAACTTGATGGGCACGAGCAGTACTTC.